This T cell receptor beta chain comes out of a study of T cell changes during pregnancy in multiple sclerosis. V was pared by 3 bases and J by 1 base, with 9 bases between. In germline, CDR1 is SQVTM, CDR2 ANQGSEA. The CDR3 covers 13 residues. The data were produced by immunoSEQ multiplex PCR, yet TCRdb's version contains in-frame clones alone and is incomplete. The sample contains 75,000 to 95,000 clones, 92% of which appear only once. Source: peripheral blood, taken after pregnancy. The chain employs TRBV29-1 and TRBJ1-1; D is perhaps TRBD1 (6 bases). The TCR was taken from a female donor with multiple sclerosis, enrolled in a pregnancy study. CDR3 in amino acids: CSVDLDRNTEAFF. The DNA for the CDR3 is TGCAGCGTTGATCTGGACAGGAACACTGAAGCTTTCTTT.